These 3 T cell receptor beta chains originate from one sample sequenced in a study of T cell repertoires in cytomegalovirus infection. Their cognate antigens are unknown. TCRdb itself ran the reads through MiXCR, one entry per CDR3 protein. The sample contains about 830,000 distinct CDR3 sequences, about 30% of which appear only once. The sequences come from cultured CD8+ T cells from PBMCs, collected from culture after CMV antigen stimulation. The receptors were sampled from a human donor in good health (CMV status not recorded). Some clones in this sample may be carry-over from other donors' samples.

This clonotype came up once. V and J are TRBV10-1 and TRBJ1-1; a weak D match, TRBD1 (5 bases). The CDR3 runs to 13 residues. Germline values: CDR1 WNHNN, CDR2 SYGVQD (reference sequence). V shed 4 bases and J shed 4 bases, with 10 bases lying between them. The CDR3 is CASSVTRVTEAFF. The CDR3 bases are TGCGCCAGCAGTGTCACCAGGGTCACTGAAGCTTTCTTT.

This clonotype appeared a few times. The J gene is TRBJ1-2, the V gene TRBV5-6; D remains ambiguous. Germline V CDR1 and CDR2: SGHDT, YYEEEE. The V end was cut by 4 bases, the J end by 5 bases, with 15 bases between. The CDR3 covers 14 residues. The CDR3 DNA is TGTGCCAGCAGCCCTGGACTGCAGTCGTATGGCTACACCTTC. This translates into CASSPGLQSYGYTF.

Comment on this clonotype: One junction end does not reproduce the germline sequence, and a read error may be involved. V gene TRBV7-6 combines with J gene TRBJ1-2; no clear D. CDR1 and CDR2 from the germline V gene are SGHVS and FNYEAQ. This CDR3 has 16 residues. CDR3 DNA sequence: TGTGCCAGGAGCTTAGCGCAGTCACGGACTAACTATGGCTACACCTTC. Its protein is CARSLAQSRTNYGYTF.